This T cell receptor beta chain was sequenced in a study of glioma-infiltrating T cells after dendritic cell vaccination. Germline CDR1 is SGHKS and CDR2 is YYEKEE (reference sequence). The J segment lost 4 bases and the V segment lost 4 bases, leaving 7 bases of the junction unmatched. This CDR3 is built from 15 residues. Blood PBMC samples: pre-vaccination, two weeks post third vaccination, and at tumor progression. Findings and caveats of the study: Only a small number of patients had complete blood and tumor samples. Higher pretreatment TIL content predicted longer progression-free time and survival.

The immunoSEQ assay amplified TCRB CDR3 from up to 2 ug DNA. Profiled with immunoSEQ multiplex PCR; TCRdb holds only in-frame clones, not every one. The sample shows tens of thousands of clones, more than 75% of them seen only once. This clone occurred a few times. Its specificity is unknown. Sequences were derived from blood, sampled before dendritic cell vaccination. V and J are TRBV5-5 and TRBJ1-3; 8 bases match TRBD1. The receptor's source is a human donor with glioblastoma. For the CDR3, the DNA is TGTGCCAGCAGCCCCATGACAGGGGTCGGAAACACCATATATTTT. As protein: CASSPMTGVGNTIYF.